This T cell receptor beta chain was documented in a study of cytomegalovirus exposure and HLA in healthy donors. Across the study: Within an early data release were about 90 million unique TCRs drawn from HLA-typed donors.

13 Jbeta primers and 60 Vbeta primers were used for the PCR. Produced via immunoSEQ multiplex PCR; TCRdb's table is partial and in-frame only. The repertoire holds about 160,000 clones, with roughly 80% as singletons. Sample: PBMCs. This clonotype originated in a woman in her forties in good health and CMV-seronegative.

CDR3 amino acids: CASTHKNTEAFF. For the CDR3, the DNA is TGCGCCAGCACCCACAAGAACACTGAAGCTTTCTTT. The chain has TRBV10-1 and TRBJ1-1; D is unclear. This CDR3 is built from 12 residues. CDR1 WNHNN and CDR2 SYGVQD come from the germline V gene (reference sequence). With 7 bases removed from V and 1 base from J, the gap between germline ends came to 7 bases.